These 25 T cell receptor beta chains originate from one sample sequenced in a study of T cells after posttransplantation cyclophosphamide. Cells defined as naive were viable CD3+CD4+ or CD3+CD8+ and CCR7+CD45RA+CD45RO-CD95-CD27+CD28+. Some clones are missing from TCRdb's copy, which holds only in-frame ones; the method was immunoSEQ multiplex PCR. Here the sample spans 25,000 to 35,000 clones, around nine tenths being singletons. Sequenced: naive CD4+ T cells sorted from PBMCs. These receptors were obtained from a woman aged 55-70 years in good health, CMV-negative, and a related stem cell transplant donor.

This clone has only one observation. The gene calls are TRBV9 and TRBJ2-3; 9 bases align to TRBD2. Trimming removed 0 bases from V and 2 bases from J; junction bases left unmatched: 4. Germline assignment: CDR1 SGDLS and CDR2 YYNGEE. The CDR3 extends over 16 amino acids. CDR3 DNA sequence: TGTGCCAGCAGCGTAGTCCCTAGCGGGACCACAGATACGCAGTATTTT. Its protein is CASSVVPSGTTDTQYF.

The J gene is TRBJ2-7, the V gene TRBV6-5; 9 nucleotides match TRBD2. The CDR3 runs to 15 residues. CDR1 is MNHEY and CDR2 is SVGAGI in the germline V gene. V shed 4 bases, J shed 4 bases, and the junction held 8 bases outside the gene matches. CDR3 in amino acids: CASSSPSSGKYEQYF. The CDR3 coding sequence is TGTGCCAGCAGTTCACCCTCTAGCGGGAAATACGAGCAGTACTTC.

J is TRBJ1-5 and V is TRBV30; TRBD1 aligns across 8 bases. The germline V gene has CDR1 GTSNPN and CDR2 SVGIG (reference sequence). The CDR3 runs to 13 residues. V was clipped by 3 bases and J by 5 bases; unmatched bases: 3. CDR3 nucleotide sequence: TGTGCCTGGAGGGACAGGGACCATCAGCCCCAGCATTTT. This gives the protein CAWRDRDHQPQHF. The full variable domain, its missing parts supplied by reference TRBV30 and TRBJ1-5, is SQTIHQWPATLVQPVGSPLSLECTVEGTSNPNLYWYRQAAGRGLQLLFYSVGIGQISSEVPQNLSASRPQDRQFILSSKKLLLSDSGFYLCAWRDRDHQPQHFGDGTRLSIL.

This clone was picked up one time. The V call is TRBV5-4, the J call TRBJ2-2; 14 bases are a match to TRBD2. CDR1 and CDR2 (germline): SGHNT, YYREEE (reference sequence). The junction had 4 bases not matched to a gene; V was cut back by 0 bases and J by 6 bases. This CDR3 is built from 17 residues. The CDR3 loop is CASSLGGTSGRSGELFF. The CDR3 coding sequence is TGTGCCAGCAGCTTGGGGGGGACTAGCGGGAGATCCGGGGAGCTGTTTTTT.

V gene TRBV5-1 combines with J gene TRBJ2-7, with TRBD1 identical over 9 bases. The V and J ends lost 0 bases and 1 base, in that order; junction bases with no gene match: 2. The CDR3 contains 15 residues. Looked up from germline, CDR1 is SGHRS and CDR2 is YFSETQ. The CDR3 loop reads CASSLVTGGSYEQYF. The CDR3, as DNA: TGCGCCAGCAGCTTGGTGACAGGGGGGTCCTACGAGCAGTACTTC.

V and J are TRBV4-1 and TRBJ1-1; 10 nucleotides agree with TRBD1. CDR1 and CDR2 (germline): MGHRA, YSYEKL. The ends lost 2 bases at V and 2 bases at J; junction bases unmatched: 2. The CDR3 has 15 residues. Here the CDR3 DNA reads TGCGCCAGCAGCCAAAGGGACAGGGGAAACACTGAAGCTTTCTTT. Translation gives CASSQRDRGNTEAFF.

The rearrangement links TRBV7-3 to TRBJ2-3; D gene uncertain. CDR1 is SGHTA and CDR2 is FQGTGA in the germline V gene. CDR3 length: 12 residues. Deletions cut 3 bases from V and 4 bases from J, with 5 bases between. The CDR3 nucleotides are TGTGCCAGCAGCTTGAGCGCAGATACGCAGTATTTT. Translating gives CASSLSADTQYF. The whole variable domain, filled in from reference TRBV7-3 and TRBJ2-3, reads GAGVSQTPSNKVTEKGKYVELRCDPISGHTALYWYRQSLGQGPEFLIYFQGTGAADDSGLPNDRFFAVRPEGSVSTLKIQRTERGDSAVYLCASSLSADTQYFGPGTRLTVL.

V is TRBV11-2 and J is TRBJ1-1, with 8 positions matching TRBD1. CDR3 length: 14 residues. CDR1 SGHAT and CDR2 FQNNGV come from the germline V gene. V lost 4 bases and J lost 3; bases outside the gene matches: 4. CDR3 region: CASSSDRADTEAFF. CDR3 nucleotide sequence: TGTGCCAGCAGCTCGGACAGGGCGGACACTGAAGCTTTCTTT. Combining the CDR3 with reference TRBV11-2 and TRBJ1-1 gives the whole variable domain EAGVAQSPRYKIIEKRQSVAFWCNPISGHATLYWYQQILGQGPKLLIQFQNNGVVDDSQLPKDRFSAERLKGVDSTLKIQPAKLEDSAVYLCASSSDRADTEAFFGQGTRLTVV.

CDR3 nucleotide sequence: TGTGCCAGCAGTTACACCAGGGGGGACACTGAAGCTTTCTTT. Protein sequence: CASSYTRGDTEAFF. The chain recombines TRBV6-5 with TRBJ1-1; TRBD1 aligns across 7 bases. This CDR3 is 14 amino acids long. V shed 2 bases and J 3 bases; nucleotides not matched to a gene: 3. In germline, CDR1 is MNHEY, CDR2 SVGAGI.

The rearrangement joins TRBV30 to TRBJ2-5; 9 positions agree with TRBD2. The CDR3 is 15 residues long. CDR1 and CDR2 (germline): GTSNPN, SVGIG (reference sequence). After removal of 0 bases from V and 4 bases from J, the junction contained 6 bases not matched to a gene. Here the CDR3 DNA reads TGTGCCTGGAGTGTAATAGCGGGAGTCGGAGAGACCCAGTACTTC. Its protein is CAWSVIAGVGETQYF.

A word on this clone: A read error may produce the germline difference seen at one junction end. The chain joins TRBV11-2 to TRBJ1-1; tentative D call: TRBD1 (6 bases). The germline V gene encodes CDR1 SGHAT and CDR2 FQNNGV. The CDR3 extends over 15 amino acids. The CDR3 loop is CASSLDSGARAEAFF. In nucleotides, the CDR3 is TGTGCCAGCAGCCTAGATTCAGGGGCTAGGGCTGAAGCTTTCTTT.

V is TRBV5-1 and J is TRBJ2-7, with D perhaps matching TRBD1 (6 bases). The CDR3 extends over 15 amino acids. Germline V gene sequence: CDR1 SGHRS, CDR2 YFSETQ. V was clipped by 4 bases and J by 0 bases, with 14 bases between them. Written as DNA, the CDR3 is TGCGCCAGCAGCGCAACAGGGCTGGACTCCTACGAGCAGTACTTC. Translation: CASSATGLDSYEQYF.

This chain uses TRBV4-2 with TRBJ2-1; TRBD1 agrees at 9 bases. CDR3 length equals 15 residues. CDR1 and CDR2 (germline): LGHNA, YNFKEQ. V dropped 1 base and J dropped 10; count of bases not matched to a gene: 8. CDR3 amino acids: CASSQGSTGGEEQFF. The CDR3 DNA follows: TGTGCCAGCAGCCAAGGGAGTACAGGGGGCGAGGAGCAGTTCTTC.

The chain is built from TRBV4-2 and TRBJ2-1, with TRBD2 matching over 10 bases. Germline V CDR1 and CDR2: LGHNA, YNFKEQ. The J segment lost 7 bases and the V segment lost 0 bases, leaving 6 bases of the junction unmatched. This CDR3 is 16 amino acids long. The CDR3 reads CASSQDSTSGRNEQFF. The CDR3 DNA follows: TGTGCCAGCAGCCAAGATTCGACTAGCGGGCGGAATGAGCAGTTCTTC.

J is TRBJ2-5 and V is TRBV14; D might be TRBD1 (6 bases). Trimming removed 8 bases from V and 5 bases from J, with 18 bases in between. This CDR3 region has 14 residues. Germline-derived CDR1 and CDR2 are SGHDN and FVKESK. The CDR3 DNA follows: TGTGCCAGCTCCCCCAGGGGTTTGGGGGAGACCCAGTACTTC. This sequence encodes CASSPRGLGETQYF.

The chain has TRBV5-1 and TRBJ2-7; 12 bases are a match to TRBD2. Unmatched junction bases numbered 3, after V lost 4 bases and J lost 1 base. CDR1 SGHRS and CDR2 YFSETQ come from the germline V gene. The CDR3 runs 15 residues. CDR3 residues: CASSRTSGGSYEQYF. The CDR3 region has the DNA TGCGCCAGCAGCCGTACTAGCGGGGGGTCCTACGAGCAGTACTTC.

The rearrangement joins TRBV7-6 to TRBJ2-1; D possibly corresponds to TRBD2 (5 bases). This CDR3 spans 15 amino acids. Trimming shortened V by 4 bases and J by 10 bases, and 20 bases separated the two germline ends. CDR1 is SGHVS and CDR2 is FNYEAQ in the germline V gene. The CDR3 DNA sequence: TGTGCCAGCAGCTCGGCCTTTAGCGACTCTAAGGAGCAGTTCTTC. Translated, it gives CASSSAFSDSKEQFF.

The V and J genes are TRBV5-1 and TRBJ2-7; no definite D call. The CDR3 is 16 amino acids. V was shortened by 2 bases and J by 0 bases, with 15 bases between the two germline ends. Germline V lookup: CDR1 SGHRS, CDR2 YFSETQ. CDR3: CASSFQYLQSSYEQYF. Here the CDR3 DNA reads TGCGCCAGCAGCTTTCAGTATCTCCAAAGCTCCTACGAGCAGTACTTC. Drawing the rest from reference TRBV5-1 and TRBJ2-7, the complete variable domain is KAGVTQTPRYLIKTRGQQVTLSCSPISGHRSVSWYQQTPGQGLQFLFEYFSETQRNKGNFPGRFSGRQFSNSRSEMNVSTLELGDSALYLCASSFQYLQSSYEQYFGPGTRLTVT.

The gene calls are TRBV7-9 and TRBJ1-2; a weak D match, TRBD1 (6 bases). V was cut by 5 bases and J by 5 bases, with 18 bases left in between. This CDR3 spans 15 amino acids. The germline gives CDR1 SEHNR, CDR2 FQNEAQ (reference sequence). CDR3 amino acids: CASSIRDQGTYGYTF. The CDR3 DNA is TGTGCCAGCAGCATCAGGGACCAGGGGACGTATGGCTACACCTTC.

The V gene is TRBV7-2, the J gene TRBJ2-3; 7 bases line up with TRBD1. The length of the CDR3 is 15 residues. J was trimmed by 4 bases and V by 4 bases; bases with no gene match: 8. Germline V gene data show CDR1 as SGHTA and CDR2 as FQGNSA. CDR3 in DNA: TGTGCCAGCAGCTCCACGACAGGGCGGCCAGATACGCAGTATTTT. Protein sequence: CASSSTTGRPDTQYF.

V gene TRBV19 combines with J gene TRBJ2-7; 7 nucleotides align to TRBD2. The CDR3 has 15 amino acids. CDR1 LNHDA and CDR2 SQIVND come from the germline V gene (reference sequence). With V trimmed by 5 bases and J by 1 base, 8 bases remained unmatched. The CDR3 DNA follows: TGTGCCAGTAGTCCCGCCCTAGCGGTTTCCTACGAGCAGTACTTC. It specifies CASSPALAVSYEQYF.

V and J are TRBV28 and TRBJ1-2, with D possibly TRBD1 on 6 matching bases. Trimming pared 8 bases from V and 6 bases from J, leaving 19 bases between. The CDR3 consists of 14 residues. Germline CDR1 is MDHEN and CDR2 is SYDVKM. The CDR3: CASGSLYRDHGYTF. Here the CDR3 DNA reads TGTGCCAGCGGATCTCTGTACAGGGACCATGGCTACACCTTC.

The gene calls are TRBV6-1 and TRBJ2-1; TRBD1 aligns across 7 bases. After removal of 7 bases from V and 5 bases from J, the junction contained 5 bases not matched to a gene. Looked up from germline, CDR1 is MNHNS and CDR2 is SASEGT. There are 13 residues in the CDR3. The CDR3 DNA sequence: TGTGCCAGCAACAGGGACAGCCACAATGAGCAGTTCTTC. Translating gives CASNRDSHNEQFF.

The chain is built from TRBV7-3 and TRBJ2-3, with D perhaps TRBD2 (6 bases). From germline, CDR1 is SGHTA and CDR2 FQGTGA. The V gene lost 7 bases and the J gene lost 2 bases, with 13 bases spanning the gap. The CDR3 is 14 amino acids. The CDR3 nucleotides are TGTGCCAGCAACAGCGGGCGACTCACAGATACGCAGTATTTT. It is translated as CASNSGRLTDTQYF.

The V call is TRBV7-3, the J call TRBJ2-1, with 11 bases lining up with TRBD1. Germline lookup yields CDR1 SGHTA and CDR2 FQGTGA. This CDR3 is built from 15 residues. J was trimmed by 3 bases and V by 5 bases; bases with no gene match: 3. This chain's CDR3 is CASSRGTGGYNEQFF. CDR3 bases: TGTGCCAGCAGCCGTGGGACAGGGGGCTACAATGAGCAGTTCTTC. Complete variable domain (other parts from reference TRBV7-3 and TRBJ2-1): GAGVSQTPSNKVTEKGKYVELRCDPISGHTALYWYRQSLGQGPEFLIYFQGTGAADDSGLPNDRFFAVRPEGSVSTLKIQRTERGDSAVYLCASSRGTGGYNEQFFGPGTRLTVL.